This T cell receptor beta chain was sequenced in a study of blood T cell repertoires in COVID-19. For the study at large: Acute and convalescent COVID-19 specimens originated in the United States, Italy and Spain. The cDNA or gDNA used as material had been derived from T cells, B-cell-depleted T cells, or PBMCs.

Seattle patients were enrolled during active infection and followed longitudinally. Original handling: From reference gene primer amplification, estimates of nucleated cell counts were derived. Data came from immunoSEQ multiplex PCR; TCRdb stores just in-frame clones and leaves some out. The D gene and trimming were derived from the DNA, and the V and J assignments and clone size from that table. The sample consists of roughly 410,000 clones, around 89% of them appearing once. The length of the CDR3 is 15 residues. Trimming removed 4 bases at V and 3 bases at J, with 15 bases between. CDR1 is MDHEN and CDR2 is SYDVKM in the germline V gene.

J is TRBJ1-2 and V is TRBV28; D unresolved. This receptor was taken from a woman aged 40 to 50 with COVID-19, enrolled during active disease. The sample consisted of peripheral blood. CDR3 DNA: TGTGCCAGCAGTTCCGCAGGAAGGCCGTACTATGGCTACACCTTC. This encodes CASSSAGRPYYGYTF.